This T cell receptor (beta chain) was captured by sequencing in a study of blood T cell repertoires in COVID-19. V was cut by 5 bases and J by 4 bases, with 14 bases left in between. Per the germline V gene, CDR1 is MNHEY and CDR2 is SVGAGI. This CDR3 contains 14 residues. This clone was seen once. Profiling relied on immunoSEQ multiplex PCR, and the TCRdb table lists in-frame clones only, not all of them. The sample gives 250,000 to 350,000 clones, approximately 88% of which show up once; approximately 0.94% is in the top ten. The sequencing input was peripheral blood. This sequence originates from a woman between 40 and 50 years old who had recovered from COVID-19. The V and J genes are TRBV6-5 and TRBJ1-1; tentative D call: TRBD1 (5 bases). The CDR3 reads CASSPRAVSTEAFF. CDR3 in DNA: TGTGCCAGCAGTCCCAGGGCTGTATCCACTGAAGCTTTCTTT.